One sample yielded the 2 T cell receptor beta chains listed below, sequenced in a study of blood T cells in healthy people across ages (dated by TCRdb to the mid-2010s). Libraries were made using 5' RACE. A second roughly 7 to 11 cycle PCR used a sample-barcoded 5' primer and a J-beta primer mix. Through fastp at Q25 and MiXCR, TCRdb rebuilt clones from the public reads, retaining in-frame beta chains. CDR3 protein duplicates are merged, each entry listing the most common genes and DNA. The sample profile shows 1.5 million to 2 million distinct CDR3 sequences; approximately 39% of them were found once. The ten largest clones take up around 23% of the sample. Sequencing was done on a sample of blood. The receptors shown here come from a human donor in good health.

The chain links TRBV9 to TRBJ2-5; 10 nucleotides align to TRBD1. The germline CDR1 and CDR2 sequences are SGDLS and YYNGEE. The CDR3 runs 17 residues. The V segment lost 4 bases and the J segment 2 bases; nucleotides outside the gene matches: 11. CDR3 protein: CASSPSIRTGGQETQYF. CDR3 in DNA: TGTGCCAGCAGCCCTTCGATTCGGACAGGGGGGCAAGAGACCCAGTACTTC.

The CDR3 DNA follows: TGCAGCGTTGAACCCCCGGCGGGGGACACTGAAGCTTTCTTT. This codes for CSVEPPAGDTEAFF. The V gene is TRBV29-1, the J gene TRBJ1-1, with D maybe TRBD1 (5 bases). The CDR3 is 14 amino acids. V shed 2 bases and J shed 3 bases, with 13 bases lying between them. Germline V CDR1 and CDR2: SQVTM, ANQGSEA.